This passage covers 9 T cell receptor beta chains from one sample sequenced in a study of blood T cell repertoires in COVID-19. The table came from immunoSEQ multiplex PCR; TCRdb's copy has only in-frame clones and leaves some out. The sample records 200,000 to 250,000 clones, 88% being singletons. The sample taken for sequencing was PBMCs or T cells enriched from blood (not recorded which). The receptors stem from a woman aged 25 to 39 who had been exposed to COVID-19.

The rearrangement uses TRBV6-1 and TRBJ2-7; maybe TRBD1 (5 bases). V dropped 3 bases and J dropped 1 base, with 10 bases sitting between them. Per the germline V gene, CDR1 is MNHNS and CDR2 is SASEGT. This CDR3 is 14 amino acids long. This CDR3 reads CASSETDGSYEQYF. The DNA for the CDR3 is TGTGCCAGCAGTGAGACAGATGGATCCTACGAGCAGTACTTC.

This clone has just one count. The genes are TRBV30 and TRBJ1-5; D remains unclear. The length of the CDR3 is 14 residues. V was clipped by 2 bases and J by 5 bases, with 13 bases between them. CDR1 GTSNPN and CDR2 SVGIG come from the germline V gene (reference sequence). As DNA, the CDR3 is TGTGCCTGGAGTCCGGAGGATGGAGATCAGCCCCAGCATTTT. Translation: CAWSPEDGDQPQHF.

V and J are TRBV4-1 and TRBJ2-1; 14 bases fit TRBD2. The V segment lost 4 bases and the J segment 3 bases; nucleotides outside the gene matches: 14. The CDR3 has 20 residues. Germline CDR1 is MGHRA and CDR2 is YSYEKL. Written as DNA, the CDR3 is TGCGCCAGCAGCCCGATCGCCGCCGGGACTAGCGGGAGAGGCTACAATGAGCAGTTCTTC. Translating gives CASSPIAAGTSGRGYNEQFF.

This rearrangement joins TRBV7-3 to TRBJ1-3; 9 nucleotides agree with TRBD1. CDR3 size: 18 residues. Per the germline V gene, CDR1 is SGHTA and CDR2 is FQGTGA. V gave up 5 bases and J gave up 1 base; unmatched junction bases: 12. The CDR3 loop reads CASSRHIPGQGSGNTIYF. The CDR3, as DNA: TGTGCCAGCAGCCGCCACATACCGGGACAGGGATCTGGAAACACCATATATTTT.

The rearrangement joins TRBV19 to TRBJ1-5, with 7 bases that match TRBD1. V was clipped by 9 bases and J by 3 bases; unmatched bases: 14. The CDR3 runs to 16 residues. Germline values: CDR1 LNHDA, CDR2 SQIVND (reference sequence). The CDR3 nucleotides are TGTGCCAGCCAGGGGGGACCCCCTTGGGCCAATCAGCCCCAGCATTTT. Residues: CASQGGPPWANQPQHF.

This rearrangement joins TRBV12-3 or TRBV12-4 to TRBJ1-6; no clear D gene. The CDR3 is 13 amino acids. V lost 8 bases and J 8 bases, leaving 13 bases between the germline ends. CDR3 sequence: CASSTFADSPLHF. The CDR3 bases are TGTGCCAGCTCAACGTTCGCGGATTCACCCCTCCACTTT.

This chain joins TRBV18 and TRBJ1-5, with 7 bases that match TRBD1. The germline gives CDR1 KGHSH, CDR2 LQKENI. V was clipped by 2 bases and J by 1 base; unmatched bases: 5. The CDR3 is made up of 16 amino acids. This chain's CDR3 is CASSPKGGLSNQPQHF. CDR3 nucleotides: TGTGCCAGCTCACCAAAAGGGGGCTTAAGCAATCAGCCCCAGCATTTT.

The chain carries TRBV7-2 and TRBJ2-2; D is possibly TRBD2 (5 bases). V was clipped by 5 bases and J by 7 bases, with 20 bases between them. Germline values: CDR1 SGHTA, CDR2 FQGNSA. CDR3 length: 16 residues. CDR3: CASSPQFGTRGGELFF. For the CDR3, the DNA is TGTGCCAGCAGCCCCCAATTCGGTACTCGGGGCGGGGAGCTGTTTTTT.

Of note for this clone: The sample has other DNA sequences that encode this CDR3 too. CDR3 residues: CASSPSSGSPYEQYF. The CDR3 bases are TGTGCCAGCTCTCCCTCAAGCGGGAGTCCATACGAGCAGTACTTC. This chain links TRBV18 with TRBJ2-7, with TRBD2 identical over 8 bases. Germline CDR1 reads KGHSH; CDR2 reads LQKENI. V trimming: 6 bases; J trimming: 4 bases; junction bases outside the gene matches: 11. The CDR3 loop spans 15 amino acids.